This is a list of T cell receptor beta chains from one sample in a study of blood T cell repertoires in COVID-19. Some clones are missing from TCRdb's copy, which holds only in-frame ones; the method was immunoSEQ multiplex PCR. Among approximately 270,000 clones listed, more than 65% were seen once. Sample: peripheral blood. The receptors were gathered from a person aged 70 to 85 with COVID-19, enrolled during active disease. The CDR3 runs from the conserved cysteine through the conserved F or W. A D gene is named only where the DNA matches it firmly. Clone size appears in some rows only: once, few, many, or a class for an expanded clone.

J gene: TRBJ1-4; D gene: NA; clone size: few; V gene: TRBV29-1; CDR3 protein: CSVRIGEKLFF; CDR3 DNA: TGCAGCGTCAGGATTGGGGAAAAACTGTTTTTT
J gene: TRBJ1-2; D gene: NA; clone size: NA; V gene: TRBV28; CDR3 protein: CASRITGSLYGYTF; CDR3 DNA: TGTGCCAGCAGAATAACAGGGTCCCTCTATGGCTACACCTTC
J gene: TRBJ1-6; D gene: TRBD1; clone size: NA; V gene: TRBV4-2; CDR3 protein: CASSFLQGEDNSPLHF; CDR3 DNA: TGTGCCAGCAGCTTTCTACAGGGGGAAGATAATTCACCCCTCCACTTT
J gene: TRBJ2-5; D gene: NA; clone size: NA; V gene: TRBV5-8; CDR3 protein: CASSIGKTGTQETQYF; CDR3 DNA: TGTGCCAGCAGCATCGGAAAAACAGGGACCCAAGAGACCCAGTACTTC
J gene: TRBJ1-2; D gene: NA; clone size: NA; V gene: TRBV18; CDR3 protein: CASSPVATGGYGYTF; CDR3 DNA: TGTGCCAGCTCACCGGTGGCCACGGGGGGCTATGGCTACACCTTC
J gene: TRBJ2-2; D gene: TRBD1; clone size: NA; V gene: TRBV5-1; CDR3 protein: CASSPKEIQGLNTGELFF; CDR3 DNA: TGCGCCAGCAGCCCGAAAGAAATACAGGGGTTGAACACCGGGGAGCTGTTTTTT
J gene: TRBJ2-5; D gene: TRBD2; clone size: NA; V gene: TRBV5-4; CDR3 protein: CASSPGLAEETQYF; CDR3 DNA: TGTGCCAGCAGCCCGGGACTAGCGGAAGAGACCCAGTACTTC
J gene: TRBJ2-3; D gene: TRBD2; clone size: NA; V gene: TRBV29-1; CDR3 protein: CSVGETSGMGGTQYF; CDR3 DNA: TGCAGCGTTGGGGAGACTAGCGGGATGGGAGGTACGCAGTATTTT
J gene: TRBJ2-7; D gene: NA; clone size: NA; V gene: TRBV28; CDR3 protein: CASKADAYEQYF; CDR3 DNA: TGTGCCAGCAAAGCGGATGCCTACGAGCAGTACTTC
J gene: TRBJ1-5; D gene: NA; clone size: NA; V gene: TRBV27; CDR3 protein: CASSLTGVPGQPQHF; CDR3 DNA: TGTGCCAGCAGTTTGACCGGGGTCCCAGGCCAGCCCCAGCATTTT
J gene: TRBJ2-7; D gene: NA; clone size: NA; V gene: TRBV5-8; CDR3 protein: CASSLVVYEQYF; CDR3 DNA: TGTGCCAGCAGCTTGGTCGTCTACGAGCAGTACTTC
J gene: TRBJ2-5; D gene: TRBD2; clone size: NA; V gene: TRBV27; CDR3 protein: CASSRGLAGGVETQYF; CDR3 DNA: TGTGCCAGCAGCAGGGGACTAGCGGGAGGGGTGGAGACCCAGTACTTC
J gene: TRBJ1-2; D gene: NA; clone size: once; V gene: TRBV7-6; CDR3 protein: CASSLFRRSGVEGYTF; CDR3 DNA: TGTGCCAGCAGCTTATTTCGGCGTTCAGGGGTGGAAGGCTACACCTTC
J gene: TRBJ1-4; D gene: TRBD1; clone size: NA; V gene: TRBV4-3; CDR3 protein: CASSLNRGQEKLFF; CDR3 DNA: TGCGCCAGCAGCCTCAACAGGGGGCAGGAAAAACTGTTTTTT
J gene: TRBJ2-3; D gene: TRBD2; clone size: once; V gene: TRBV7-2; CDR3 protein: CASSLARLGGTRVSDTQYF; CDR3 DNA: TGTGCCAGCAGCTTAGCGCGTTTGGGCGGGACTAGAGTGTCAGATACGCAGTATTTT
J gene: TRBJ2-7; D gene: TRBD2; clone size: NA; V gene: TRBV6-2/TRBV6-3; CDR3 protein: CASSYPLGLVPEQYF; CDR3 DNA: TGTGCCAGCAGTTACCCCCTCGGACTAGTTCCGGAGCAGTACTTC
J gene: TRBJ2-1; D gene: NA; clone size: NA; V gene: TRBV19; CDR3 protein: CASSISGSGDEQFF; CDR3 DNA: TGTGCCAGTAGTATAAGCGGCTCCGGGGATGAGCAGTTCTTC
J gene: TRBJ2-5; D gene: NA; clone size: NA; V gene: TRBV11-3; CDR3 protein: CASSAASRGTQYF; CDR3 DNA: TGTGCCAGCAGCGCCGCCTCACGGGGGACCCAGTACTTC
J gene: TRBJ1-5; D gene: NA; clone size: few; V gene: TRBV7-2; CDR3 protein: CASSLEGRNQPQHF; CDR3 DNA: TGTGCCAGCAGCTTAGAGGGGAGGAATCAGCCCCAGCATTTT
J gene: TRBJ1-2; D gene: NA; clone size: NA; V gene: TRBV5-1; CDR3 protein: CASSSRDNYGYTF; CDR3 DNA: TGCGCCAGCAGCTCTCGGGATAACTATGGCTACACCTTC
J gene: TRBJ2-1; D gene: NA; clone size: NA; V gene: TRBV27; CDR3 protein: CASSSLMLGAGDYNEQFF; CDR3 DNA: TGTGCCAGCAGTTCCCTAATGTTGGGGGCGGGGGATTACAATGAGCAGTTCTTC
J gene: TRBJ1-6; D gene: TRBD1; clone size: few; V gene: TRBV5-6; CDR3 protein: CASSSGQGASSPLHF; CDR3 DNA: TGTGCCAGCAGCTCAGGACAGGGGGCGTCTTCACCCCTCCACTTT
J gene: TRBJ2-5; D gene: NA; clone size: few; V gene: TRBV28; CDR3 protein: CASRNRAQETQYF; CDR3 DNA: TGTGCCAGCAGGAACAGGGCACAAGAGACCCAGTACTTC
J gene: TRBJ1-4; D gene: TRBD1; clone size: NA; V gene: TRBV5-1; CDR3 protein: CASSVDRAFNEKLFF; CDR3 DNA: TGCGCCAGCAGCGTCGACAGGGCCTTTAATGAAAAACTGTTTTTT
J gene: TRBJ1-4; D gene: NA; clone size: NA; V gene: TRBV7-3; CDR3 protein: CASSLTGGGGKLFF; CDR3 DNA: TGTGCCAGCAGCTTAACTGGGGGCGGTGGAAAACTGTTTTTT
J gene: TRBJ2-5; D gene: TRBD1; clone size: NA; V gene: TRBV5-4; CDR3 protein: CASSGGTGGVIGETQYF; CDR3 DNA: TGTGCCAGCAGCGGGGGGACAGGGGGAGTAATCGGGGAGACCCAGTACTTC
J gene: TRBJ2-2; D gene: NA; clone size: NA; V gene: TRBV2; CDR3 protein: CASSILANTGELFF; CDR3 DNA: TGTGCCAGCAGTATACTAGCGAACACCGGGGAGCTGTTTTTT
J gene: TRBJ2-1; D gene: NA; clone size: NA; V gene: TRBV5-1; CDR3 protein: CASSRQAHEQFF; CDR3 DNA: TGCGCCAGCAGCCGACAGGCCCATGAGCAGTTCTTC
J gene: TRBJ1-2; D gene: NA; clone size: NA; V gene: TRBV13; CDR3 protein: CASSFHRTDEEYGYTF; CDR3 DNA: TGTGCCAGCAGCTTCCATCGGACAGACGAGGAGTATGGCTACACCTTC
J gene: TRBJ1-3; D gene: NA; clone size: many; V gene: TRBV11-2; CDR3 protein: CASSSVSAGNTIYF; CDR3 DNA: TGTGCCAGCAGCTCCGTCTCAGCTGGAAACACCATATATTTT
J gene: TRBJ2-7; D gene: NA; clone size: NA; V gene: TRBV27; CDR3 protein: CASSLSWDNYEQYF; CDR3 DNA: TGTGCCAGCAGTCTCTCCTGGGACAACTACGAGCAGTACTTC